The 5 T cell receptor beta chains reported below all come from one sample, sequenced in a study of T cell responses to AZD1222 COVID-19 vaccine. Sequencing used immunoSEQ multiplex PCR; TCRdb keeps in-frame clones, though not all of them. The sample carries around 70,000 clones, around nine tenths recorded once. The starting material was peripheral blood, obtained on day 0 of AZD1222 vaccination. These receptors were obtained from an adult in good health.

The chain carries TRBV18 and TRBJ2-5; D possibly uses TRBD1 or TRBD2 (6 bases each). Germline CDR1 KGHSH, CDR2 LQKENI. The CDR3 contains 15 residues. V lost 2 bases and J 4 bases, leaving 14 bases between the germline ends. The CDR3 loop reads CASSPAGQVRETQYF. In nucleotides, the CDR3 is TGTGCCAGCTCACCAGCGGGACAAGTCAGAGAGACCCAGTACTTC.

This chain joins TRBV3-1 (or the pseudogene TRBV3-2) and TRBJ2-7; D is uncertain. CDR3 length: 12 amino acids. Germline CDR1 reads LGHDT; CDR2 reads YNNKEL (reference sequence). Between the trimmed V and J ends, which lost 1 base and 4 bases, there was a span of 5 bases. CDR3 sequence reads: CASSQGTYEQYF. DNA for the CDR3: TGTGCCAGCAGCCAAGGTACTTACGAGCAGTACTTC.

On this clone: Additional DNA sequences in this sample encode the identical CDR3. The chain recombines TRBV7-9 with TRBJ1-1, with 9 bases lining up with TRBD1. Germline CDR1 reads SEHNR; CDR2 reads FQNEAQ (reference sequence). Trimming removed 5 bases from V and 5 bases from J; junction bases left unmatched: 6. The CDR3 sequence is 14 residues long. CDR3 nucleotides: TGTGCCAGCAGCACGGGACAGGGATCTACTGAAGCTTTCTTT. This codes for CASSTGQGSTEAFF. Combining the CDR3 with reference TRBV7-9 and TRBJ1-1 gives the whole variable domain DTGVSQNPRHKITKRGQNVTFRCDPISEHNRLYWYRQTLGQGPEFLTYFQNEAQLEKSRLLSDRFSAERPKGSFSTLEIQRTEQGDSAMYLCASSTGQGSTEAFFGQGTRLTVV.

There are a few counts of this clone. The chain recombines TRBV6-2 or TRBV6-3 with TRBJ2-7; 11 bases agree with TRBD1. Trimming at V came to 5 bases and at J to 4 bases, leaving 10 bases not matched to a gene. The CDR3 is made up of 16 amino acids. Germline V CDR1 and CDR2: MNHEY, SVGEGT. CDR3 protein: CASSDYRDRGKYEQYF. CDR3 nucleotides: TGTGCCAGCAGTGACTACCGGGACAGGGGGAAATACGAGCAGTACTTC.

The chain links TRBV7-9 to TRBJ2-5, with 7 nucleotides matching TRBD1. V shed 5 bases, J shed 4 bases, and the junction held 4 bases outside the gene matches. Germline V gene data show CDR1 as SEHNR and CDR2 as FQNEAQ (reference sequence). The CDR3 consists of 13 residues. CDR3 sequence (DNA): TGTGCCAGCAGCGTGACAGGGCGAGAGACCCAGTACTTC. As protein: CASSVTGRETQYF.